A selection of T cell receptor beta chains follows, all from one sample in a study of T cell responses to AZD1222 COVID-19 vaccine. TCRdb's copy holds only in-frame clones and misses some; the assay was immunoSEQ multiplex PCR. The profile covers fewer than 120,000 clones, with nearly 90% appearing a single time and roughly 3.2% taken by the ten largest. Sample: peripheral blood, taken on day 0 of AZD1222 vaccination. The source is an adult in good health. The CDR3 runs from the conserved cysteine through the conserved F or W. Fields, in order: D gene, clone size, J gene, V gene, CDR3 DNA, CDR3 protein. D genes are given only for firm matches. For some rows the clone size is stated as once, few or many, or as a class when expanded; others skip it.

d_gene: NA; abundance: once; j_gene: TRBJ2-3; v_gene: TRBV5-1; CDR3nt: TGCGCCAGCAGCTTGGGAGCGTTAGTTGGCACAGATACGCAGTATTTT; CDR3aa: CASSLGALVGTDTQYF
d_gene: TRBD1; abundance: NA; j_gene: TRBJ1-3; v_gene: TRBV5-1; CDR3nt: TGCGCCAGCAGCGTAGCCGGGACAGCGAACTCTGGAAACACCATATATTTT; CDR3aa: CASSVAGTANSGNTIYF
d_gene: TRBD2; abundance: NA; j_gene: TRBJ2-1; v_gene: TRBV11-2; CDR3nt: TGTGCCAGCAGCCGGGGACTAGCGGGAGGGCTGAGCTCCTACAATGAGCAGTTCTTC; CDR3aa: CASSRGLAGGLSSYNEQFF
d_gene: NA; abundance: NA; j_gene: TRBJ1-5; v_gene: TRBV28; CDR3nt: TGTGCCAGCAGTTTGGGCCAGGAGCCGAAGCCCCAGCATTTT; CDR3aa: CASSLGQEPKPQHF
d_gene: TRBD1; abundance: NA; j_gene: TRBJ1-6; v_gene: TRBV6-5; CDR3nt: TGTGCCAGCAGTTACGGGAACAGGGGTGATTCACCCCTCCACTTT; CDR3aa: CASSYGNRGDSPLHF
d_gene: TRBD1; abundance: NA; j_gene: TRBJ1-1; v_gene: TRBV18; CDR3nt: TGTGCCAGCTCGCACCCCACGACAGGGTACACTGAAGCTTTCTTT; CDR3aa: CASSHPTTGYTEAFF
d_gene: NA; abundance: NA; j_gene: TRBJ2-5; v_gene: TRBV7-2; CDR3nt: TGTGCCAGCAGCCTGCCTACTAGGCAAGAGACCCAGTACTTC; CDR3aa: CASSLPTRQETQYF
d_gene: NA; abundance: few; j_gene: TRBJ2-7; v_gene: TRBV28; CDR3nt: TGTGCCAGCAGTGGAGGTTACGAGCAGTACTTC; CDR3aa: CASSGGYEQYF
d_gene: NA; abundance: NA; j_gene: TRBJ2-7; v_gene: TRBV21-1; CDR3nt: TGTGCCAGCAGCAACGACGAGGGGAGCTACGAGCAGTACTTC; CDR3aa: CASSNDEGSYEQYF
d_gene: NA; abundance: NA; j_gene: TRBJ2-7; v_gene: TRBV14; CDR3nt: TGTGCCAGCAGCCAAGATCGGCTACCCAGCTCCTACGAGCAGTACTTC; CDR3aa: CASSQDRLPSSYEQYF
d_gene: NA; abundance: NA; j_gene: TRBJ1-5; v_gene: TRBV6-5; CDR3nt: TGTGCCAGCAGCGCTACAGGGATACAGCCCCAGCATTTT; CDR3aa: CASSATGIQPQHF
d_gene: TRBD1; abundance: NA; j_gene: TRBJ1-4; v_gene: TRBV5-4; CDR3nt: TGTGCCAGCAGCACTCCGGGACAGGGAAGGGAAGAAAAACTGTTTTTT; CDR3aa: CASSTPGQGREEKLFF
d_gene: TRBD1; abundance: NA; j_gene: TRBJ1-5; v_gene: TRBV4-2; CDR3nt: TGTGCCAGCAGCCCCGGGACAGATGATCAGCCCCAGCATTTT; CDR3aa: CASSPGTDDQPQHF
d_gene: NA; abundance: NA; j_gene: TRBJ1-5; v_gene: TRBV6-6; CDR3nt: TGTGCCAGCACGTTAGCTAATCAGCCCCAGCATTTT; CDR3aa: CASTLANQPQHF
d_gene: TRBD2; abundance: NA; j_gene: TRBJ2-3; v_gene: TRBV13; CDR3nt: TGTGCCAGCAGCTCCGAAATAGCGGGAGGCACAGATACGCAGTATTTT; CDR3aa: CASSSEIAGGTDTQYF
d_gene: TRBD2; abundance: NA; j_gene: TRBJ2-3; v_gene: TRBV6-2/TRBV6-3; CDR3nt: TGTGCCAGCAGTTACTCCCTAGCGGGGGGAAACACAGATACGCAGTATTTT; CDR3aa: CASSYSLAGGNTDTQYF
d_gene: NA; abundance: NA; j_gene: TRBJ2-1; v_gene: TRBV28; CDR3nt: TGTGCCAGCAACCTACGACAAAGCTCCTACAATGAGCAGTTCTTC; CDR3aa: CASNLRQSSYNEQFF
d_gene: NA; abundance: NA; j_gene: TRBJ2-3; v_gene: TRBV28; CDR3nt: TGTGCCTCAGTTGGGGGGGCTAGGGATACGCAGTATTTT; CDR3aa: CASVGGARDTQYF
d_gene: NA; abundance: NA; j_gene: TRBJ2-4; v_gene: TRBV29-1; CDR3nt: TGCAGCGCTACGGACAGCCTCGGAGCCAAAAACATTCAGTACTTC; CDR3aa: CSATDSLGAKNIQYF